The source of this TCR beta chain is a study of cytomegalovirus exposure and HLA in healthy donors. Regarding the study as a whole: At a 0.05 false discovery rate, a later analysis found some 18,000 TCR beta sequences to be associated with HLA alleles. Later analysis suggested most CMV-associated TCR beta chains were HLA-restricted.

As regards this clone: Its antigen remains unidentified.

This CDR3 contains 16 residues. V gave up 4 bases and J gave up 2 bases, with 13 bases separating them. Germline V gives CDR1 SGHRS, CDR2 YFSETQ. PCR primers comprised 60 Vbeta and 13 Jbeta primers. Assay: immunoSEQ multiplex PCR; the TCRdb copy retains only in-frame clones and omits some. The table shows around 230,000 clones, with around 83% occurring only once. This clonotype was obtained from a girl aged 2-10 years in good health and CMV-seronegative. The sample consisted of PBMCs. The rearrangement links TRBV5-1 to TRBJ1-6; the D gene is possibly TRBD1 (6 bases). The CDR3 DNA reads as TGCGCCAGCAGCCCCGTGGGGGGGCCCTATAATTCACCCCTCCACTTT. It specifies CASSPVGGPYNSPLHF.